Here is one T cell receptor beta chain with its context. This clonotype has a handful of counts. It has no known antigen specificity. Per-base quality was not reported, and no clone a single base away is much larger than it. Libraries were made using RT-PCR. The listed sequencing device is Illumina HiSeq 2500. TCRdb trimmed public reads at Q25 via fastp, called clones via MiXCR and kept in-frame beta chains. One record per CDR3 amino acid sequence lists the most common genes and DNA. Across this sample there are around 200,000 distinct CDR3 sequences, with around 9% seen only once. 9.5% to 13% of the sample lies in the top ten. The data derive from a study of response to subunit inactivated influenza vaccine listed by TCRdb under 2018. General notes on the study: The study used deep quantitative T cell receptor repertoire profiling to track responses to a trivalent subunit inactivated influenza vaccine. Results the study describes overall, beyond this receptor: The authors suggested that each seasonal influenza vaccination may recruit only a limited number of new T cells.

Sequences were derived from non-naive T cells sorted from PBMCs, sampled on the day of vaccination. Sample cell subset or site, as interpreted from the label and publication: memory T cell fraction. This sequence originates from a man between 45 and 60 years old who received an inactivated influenza vaccine. Donor details come from another sample of the same person, matched by shared clones.

The CDR3 is CASSPALNSPLHF. The DNA reads TGTGCCAGCAGTCCAGCACTTAATTCACCCCTCCACTTT. The rearranged chain carries TRBV6-1 and TRBJ1-6, with the D gene not clear enough to name. The germline V gene supplies CDR1 MNHNS and CDR2 SASEGT. Its CDR3 holds 13 amino acids, cysteine through phenylalanine. The entry retains the CDR3 DNA only, 39 bases that are in frame from base 1. The trim is 5 bases for V and 6 bases for J, with a gap of 8 bases between the germline ends.